One TCR beta chain is described in this entry. This clone's antigen is unknown. Within one base of it there is no much larger clone, and no base qualities were kept. TCRbeta CDR3 regions were amplified from genomic DNA by means of the immunoSEQ Assay, a bias-controlled multiplex PCR. The study's own analysis went as follows. Nucleated cell counts per sample were estimated from amplification of reference gene primers within the assay. To quantify the absolute abundance of each unique TCRbeta CDR3 rearrangement, sequence reads were collapsed and filtered. For each sample, productive Simpson clonality was calculated as the square root of Simpson's diversity index over productive rearrangements. TCRdb mirrors the immuneACCESS table, restricted to in-frame sequences. Some clones are absent from its copies; in checked studies, under half trace to an unresolved V gene, and the reason for the others is unknown. The DNA was the basis for D and trimming; V, J and clone size are from that table. The sample table lists fewer than 400,000 clones, 90% of them with a count of one. The ten top clones hold around 4.2% of the sample.

The sample comes from a study of blood T cell repertoires in COVID-19 (dated by TCRdb to about 2020). Context from the whole study: The collaborator samples originated in the United States, Italy and Spain and spanned the acute and convalescent phases of COVID-19. The prospective study material was composed of cDNA or gDNA derived from T cells, B-cell-depleted T cells, or PBMCs. The dataset comprised deeply sampled blood TCRbeta repertoires from subjects exposed to, actively infected with, or recovered from COVID-19. The repertoires were released in a freely available public database meant as a resource for research on the immune response to SARS-CoV-2. The samples were drawn from two sources: the first 160 participants of the ongoing ImmuneRACE study, and 1,000 to 1,500 subjects contributed by 6 global collaborators. Nearly every sample came with metadata listing a de-identified subject ID, COVID-19 status, age in years and sex. Where available, HLA class I and class II types were obtained from metadata supplied by the sample provider rather than from assay-based typing.

The full study reports these points: The quantity of clinical and demographic metadata differed by source and by participant and was supplied without curation.

In the prospective study, participants were about 18 to 90 years old, resided in fewer than 25 geographic areas of the United States, and were enrolled through a virtual design. In the prospective study, cohorts were assigned on the basis of participant-reported clinical history obtained from a screening survey and a study questionnaire. Exposed participants were defined as having been in contact with someone with a PCR-confirmed or clinician-diagnosed COVID-19 case within 2 weeks of study entry. In the prospective study, mobile phlebotomists collected whole blood, serum and a nasopharyngeal or oropharyngeal swab from each participant. Over a roughly 2-month period, participants in the prospective study had the option of providing additional blood draws and questionnaires. Blood samples from the prospective study were shipped frozen or at room temperature prior to DNA extraction. The CDR3 runs 15 amino acids, cysteine and phenylalanine included. The DNA shown is the 45-base CDR3, in frame from base 1. Relative to germline, V is 0 bases shorter and J is 6 bases shorter, with 12 bases between their ends. CDR1 and CDR2 were assigned from the germline V gene as KGHSH and LQKENI.

The TCR was taken from a woman younger than 45 who had been exposed to COVID-19. The sample was PBMCs or T cells enriched from blood (not recorded which). The receptor chain draws on TRBV18 and TRBJ2-4, and perhaps TRBD2 as D gene, on 5 matching bases. DNA sequence: TGTGCCAGCTCACCACCATCGGGATTAGGAAACATTCAGTACTTC. This translates into CASSPPSGLGNIQYF.